The rows below give T cell receptor beta chains drawn from one sample of a study of identical twins. Using its own MiXCR run on the 5' RACE reads, TCRdb lists one record per CDR3 protein. The sample lists approximately 250,000 distinct CDR3 sequences, approximately 7.1% seen once, with roughly 15% in the top ten. These data were also filed under a second study, of T cells expressing NK-cell markers.

Sequenced: CD8+ T cells sorted from blood. The origin of the receptors is a woman younger than 30 in good health. CDR3s leave out the opening cysteine and the closing phenylalanine or tryptophan. A D gene is named only where the DNA matches it firmly.

d_gene | j_gene | v_gene | CDR3aa
. | TRBJ2-1 | TRBV9 | ASSAPAGEKQF
. | TRBJ2-5 | TRBV7-9 | ASSSPDSWETQY
TRBD1 | TRBJ1-2 | TRBV14 | ASSPSTGATVGYT
TRBD1 | TRBJ1-1 | TRBV29-1 | SVETGVAEAF
. | TRBJ2-7 | TRBV30 | AWSVGGFAYEQY
TRBD1 | TRBJ2-2 | TRBV11-2 | ASSFGPGQEYTGELF
. | TRBJ2-3 | TRBV11-2 | ASSLDLRAAVDTQY
TRBD1 | TRBJ2-7 | TRBV11-3 | ASSDWQGAHEQY
TRBD2 | TRBJ2-1 | TRBV7-8 | ASSARGASGGPTSYNEQF
TRBD1 | TRBJ1-1 | TRBV5-1 | ASSPDLYRGPHTEAF
. | TRBJ2-2 | TRBV20-1 | SARVPDTGELF
. | TRBJ2-7 | TRBV12-3/TRBV12-4 | ASSGHGGALYEQY
. | TRBJ2-7 | TRBV27 | ASRSPGEQY
. | TRBJ2-1 | TRBV6-2/TRBV6-3 | ASRANEQF
TRBD2 | TRBJ2-7 | TRBV20-1 | SASGRAYEQY
TRBD1 | TRBJ1-1 | TRBV6-1 | ASSPTGGRDGAF
. | TRBJ2-7 | TRBV5-5 | ASSHLEQY
. | TRBJ1-1 | TRBV3-1 | ASSQLQERNTEAF
TRBD2 | TRBJ2-1 | TRBV27 | ASRTSGRLNEQF
TRBD2 | TRBJ2-7 | TRBV5-1 | ASSPEGRGVYEQY
. | TRBJ1-3 | TRBV7-2 | ASSLISGNTIY
TRBD1 | TRBJ1-6 | TRBV3-1 | ASSLKGQGARSPLH
TRBD2 | TRBJ2-3 | TRBV27 | ASSTRGRTDTQY
. | TRBJ2-2 | TRBV24-1 | ATSDPRGVDTGELF
. | TRBJ1-1 | TRBV11-2 | ASRTEWNTEAF
TRBD2 | TRBJ2-1 | TRBV6-2/TRBV6-3 | ASSYGREIDEQF
TRBD1 | TRBJ2-7 | TRBV27 | ASSPWTGGLPYEQY
TRBD2 | TRBJ2-2 | TRBV12-3/TRBV12-4 | ASSLSGRASVGELF
. | TRBJ2-1 | TRBV27 | ASSLLASSYNEQF
. | TRBJ2-3 | TRBV10-1 | ASSGEGTYSPGDTQY
. | TRBJ2-1 | TRBV6-1 | ASRVPGPGNEQF